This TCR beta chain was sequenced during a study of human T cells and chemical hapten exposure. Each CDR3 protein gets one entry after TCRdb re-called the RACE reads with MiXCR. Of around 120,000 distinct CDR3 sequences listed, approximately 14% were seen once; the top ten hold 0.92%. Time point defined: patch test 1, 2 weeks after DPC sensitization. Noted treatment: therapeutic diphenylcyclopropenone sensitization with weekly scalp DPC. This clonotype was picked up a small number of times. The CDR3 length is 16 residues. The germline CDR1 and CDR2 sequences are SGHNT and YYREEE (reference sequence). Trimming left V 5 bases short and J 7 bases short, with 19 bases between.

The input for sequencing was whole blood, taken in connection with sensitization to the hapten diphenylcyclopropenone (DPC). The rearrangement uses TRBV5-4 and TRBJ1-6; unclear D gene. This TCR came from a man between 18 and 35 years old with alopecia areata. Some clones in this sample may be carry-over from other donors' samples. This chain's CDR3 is CASRPGRGPRNSPLHF. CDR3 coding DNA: TGTGCCAGCAGGCCTGGGCGAGGGCCTCGGAATTCACCCCTCCACTTT.